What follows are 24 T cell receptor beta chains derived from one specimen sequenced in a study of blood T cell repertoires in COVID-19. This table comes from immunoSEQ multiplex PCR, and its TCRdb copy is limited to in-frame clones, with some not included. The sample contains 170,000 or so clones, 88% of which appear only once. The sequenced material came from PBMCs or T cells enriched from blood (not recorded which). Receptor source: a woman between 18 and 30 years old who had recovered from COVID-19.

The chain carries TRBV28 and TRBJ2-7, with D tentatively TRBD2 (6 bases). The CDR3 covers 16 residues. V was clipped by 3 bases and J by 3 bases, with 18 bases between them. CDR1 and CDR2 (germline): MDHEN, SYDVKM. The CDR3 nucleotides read TGTGCCAGCAGTTTGGGCGGCTCGCTGGGACTCTACGAGCAGTACTTC. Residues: CASSLGGSLGLYEQYF.

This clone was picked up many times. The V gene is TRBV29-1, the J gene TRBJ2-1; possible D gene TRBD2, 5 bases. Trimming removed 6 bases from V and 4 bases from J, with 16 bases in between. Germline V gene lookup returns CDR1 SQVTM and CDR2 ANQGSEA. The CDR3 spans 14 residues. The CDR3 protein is CSVRTAETYNEQFF. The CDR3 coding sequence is TGCAGCGTCCGCACAGCGGAGACGTACAATGAGCAGTTCTTC.

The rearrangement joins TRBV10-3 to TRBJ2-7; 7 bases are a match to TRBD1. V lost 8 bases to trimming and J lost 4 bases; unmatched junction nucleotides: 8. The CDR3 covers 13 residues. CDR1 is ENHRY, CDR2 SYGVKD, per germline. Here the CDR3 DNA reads TGTGCCATCTCTCTCCAGGGGGAGTACGAGCAGTACTTC. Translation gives CAISLQGEYEQYF.

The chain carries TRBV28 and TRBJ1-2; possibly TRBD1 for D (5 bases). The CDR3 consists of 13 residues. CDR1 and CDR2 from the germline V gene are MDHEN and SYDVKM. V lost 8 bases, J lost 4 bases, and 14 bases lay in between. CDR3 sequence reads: CASGGGDFYGYTF. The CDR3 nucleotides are TGTGCCAGCGGGGGAGGGGATTTCTATGGCTACACCTTC.

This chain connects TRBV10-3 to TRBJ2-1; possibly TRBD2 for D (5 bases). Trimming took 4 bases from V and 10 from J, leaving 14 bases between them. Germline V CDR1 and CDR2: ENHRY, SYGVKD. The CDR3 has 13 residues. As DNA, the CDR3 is TGTGCCATCAGTGGTGGTCTTGAGGGAGAGCAGTTCTTC. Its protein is CAISGGLEGEQFF.

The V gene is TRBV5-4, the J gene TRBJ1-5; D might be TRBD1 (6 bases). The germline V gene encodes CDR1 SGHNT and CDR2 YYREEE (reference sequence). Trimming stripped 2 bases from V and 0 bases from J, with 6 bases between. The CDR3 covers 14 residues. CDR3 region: CASSLGGSNQPQHF. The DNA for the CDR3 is TGTGCCAGCAGCTTAGGGGGTAGCAATCAGCCCCAGCATTTT.

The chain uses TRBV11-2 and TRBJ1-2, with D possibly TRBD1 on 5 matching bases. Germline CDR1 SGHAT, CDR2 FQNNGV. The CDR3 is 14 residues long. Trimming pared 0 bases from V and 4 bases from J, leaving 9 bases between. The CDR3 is CASSLESGLYGYTF. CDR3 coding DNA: TGTGCCAGCAGCTTAGAGTCAGGGCTCTATGGCTACACCTTC.

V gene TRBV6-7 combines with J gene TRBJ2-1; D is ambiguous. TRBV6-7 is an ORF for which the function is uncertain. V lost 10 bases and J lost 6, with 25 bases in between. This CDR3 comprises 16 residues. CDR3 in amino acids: CATTRLLNFSFNEQFF. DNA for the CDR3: TGTGCCACCACACGGTTACTAAACTTTTCTTTCAATGAGCAGTTCTTC.

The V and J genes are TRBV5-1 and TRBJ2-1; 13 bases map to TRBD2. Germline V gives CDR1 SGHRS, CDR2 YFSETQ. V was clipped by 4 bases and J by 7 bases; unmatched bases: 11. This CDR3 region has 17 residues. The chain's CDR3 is CASSLAVGLAGRNEQFF. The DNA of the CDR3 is TGCGCCAGCAGCCTGGCGGTGGGACTAGCGGGAAGGAATGAGCAGTTCTTC.

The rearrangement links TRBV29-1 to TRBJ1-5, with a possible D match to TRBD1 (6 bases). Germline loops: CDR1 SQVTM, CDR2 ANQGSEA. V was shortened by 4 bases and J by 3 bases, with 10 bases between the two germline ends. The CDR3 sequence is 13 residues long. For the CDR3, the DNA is TGCAGCGTTGTCGACAGGCCCAATCAGCCCCAGCATTTT. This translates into CSVVDRPNQPQHF.

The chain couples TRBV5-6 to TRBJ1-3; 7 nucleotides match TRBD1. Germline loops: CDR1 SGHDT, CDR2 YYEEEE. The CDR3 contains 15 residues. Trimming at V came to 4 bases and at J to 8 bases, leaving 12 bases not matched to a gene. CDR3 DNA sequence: TGTGCCAGCAGCGGGGTGAAGGGGGCACGAGACACCATATATTTT. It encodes CASSGVKGARDTIYF.

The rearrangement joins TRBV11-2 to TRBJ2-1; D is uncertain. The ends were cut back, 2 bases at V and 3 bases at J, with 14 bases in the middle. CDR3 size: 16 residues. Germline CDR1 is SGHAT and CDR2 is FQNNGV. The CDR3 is CASSLMVARDYNEQFF. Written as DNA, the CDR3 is TGTGCCAGCAGCTTAATGGTGGCTAGAGACTACAATGAGCAGTTCTTC.

CDR3 nucleotides: TGTGCCAGCTCACCCGACAGCTTGGAGGAAGCTTTCTTT. Protein: CASSPDSLEEAFF. The rearrangement uses TRBV18 and TRBJ1-1; tentatively, D is TRBD1 (5 bases). In germline, CDR1 is KGHSH, CDR2 LQKENI. The V gene lost 3 bases and the J gene lost 8 bases, with 13 bases spanning the gap. The CDR3 extends over 13 amino acids.

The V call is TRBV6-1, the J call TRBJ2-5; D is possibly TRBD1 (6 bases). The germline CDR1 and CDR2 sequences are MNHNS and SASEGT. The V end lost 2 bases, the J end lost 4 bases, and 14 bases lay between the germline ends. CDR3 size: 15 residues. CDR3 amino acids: CASSETPGAGETQYF. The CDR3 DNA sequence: TGTGCCAGCAGTGAAACGCCAGGGGCCGGAGAGACCCAGTACTTC.

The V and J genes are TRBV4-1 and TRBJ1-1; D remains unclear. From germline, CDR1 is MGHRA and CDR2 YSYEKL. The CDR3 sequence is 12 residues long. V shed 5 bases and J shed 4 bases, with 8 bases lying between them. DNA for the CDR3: TGCGCCAGCAGCTCAGTGATCACTGAAGCTTTCTTT. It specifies CASSSVITEAFF.

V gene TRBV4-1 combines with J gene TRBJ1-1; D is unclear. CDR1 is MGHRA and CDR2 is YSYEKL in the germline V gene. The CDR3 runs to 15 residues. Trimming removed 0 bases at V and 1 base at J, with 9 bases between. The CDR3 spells CASSQDPARNTEAFF. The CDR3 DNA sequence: TGCGCCAGCAGCCAAGATCCCGCGAGGAACACTGAAGCTTTCTTT.

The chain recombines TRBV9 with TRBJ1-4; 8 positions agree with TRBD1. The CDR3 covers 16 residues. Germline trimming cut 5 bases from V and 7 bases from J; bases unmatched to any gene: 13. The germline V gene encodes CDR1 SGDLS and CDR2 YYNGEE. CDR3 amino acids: CASRPQGGRVGEKLFF. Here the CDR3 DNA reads TGTGCCAGCAGACCACAGGGGGGTAGAGTCGGTGAAAAACTGTTTTTT.

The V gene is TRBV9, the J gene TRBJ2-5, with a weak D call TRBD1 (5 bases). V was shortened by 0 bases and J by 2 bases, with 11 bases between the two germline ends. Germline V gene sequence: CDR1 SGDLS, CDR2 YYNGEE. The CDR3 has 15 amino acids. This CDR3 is CASSVGGQGQETQYF. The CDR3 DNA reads TGTGCCAGCAGCGTAGGGGGCCAAGGGCAAGAGACCCAGTACTTC.

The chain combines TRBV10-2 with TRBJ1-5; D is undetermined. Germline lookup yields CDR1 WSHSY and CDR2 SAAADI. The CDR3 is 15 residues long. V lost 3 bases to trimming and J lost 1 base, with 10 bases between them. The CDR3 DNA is TGCGCCAGCAGTGACATGGCAGGCAGCAATCAGCCCCAGCATTTT. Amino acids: CASSDMAGSNQPQHF.

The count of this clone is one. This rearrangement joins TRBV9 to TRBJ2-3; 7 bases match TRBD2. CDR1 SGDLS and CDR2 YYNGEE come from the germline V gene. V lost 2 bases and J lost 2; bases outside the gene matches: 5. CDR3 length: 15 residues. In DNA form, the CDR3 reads TGTGCCAGCAGCGTCGCTAGCGGAGACACAGATACGCAGTATTTT. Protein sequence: CASSVASGDTDTQYF. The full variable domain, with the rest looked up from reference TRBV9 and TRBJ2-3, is DSGVTQTPKHLITATGQRVTLRCSPRSGDLSVYWYQQSLDQGLQFLIQYYNGEERAKGNILERFSAQQFPDLHSELNLSSLELGDSALYFCASSVASGDTDTQYFGPGTRLTVL.

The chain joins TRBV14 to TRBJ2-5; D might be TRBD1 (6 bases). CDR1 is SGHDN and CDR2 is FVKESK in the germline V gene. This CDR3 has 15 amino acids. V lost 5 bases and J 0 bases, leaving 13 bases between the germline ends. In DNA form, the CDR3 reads TGTGCCAGCAGCTATGGACAGAAGTACCAAGAGACCCAGTACTTC. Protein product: CASSYGQKYQETQYF.

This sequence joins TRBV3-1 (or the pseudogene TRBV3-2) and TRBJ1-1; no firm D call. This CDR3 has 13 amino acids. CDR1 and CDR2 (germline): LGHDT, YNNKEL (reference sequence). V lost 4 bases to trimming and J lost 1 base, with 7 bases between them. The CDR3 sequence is CASSRTQNTEAFF. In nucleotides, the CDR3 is TGTGCCAGCAGCCGTACACAGAACACTGAAGCTTTCTTT.

The CDR3 coding sequence is TGTGCCAGCAGTCCGAGGACAGGGAGGGCAACGAACACTGAAGCTTTCTTT. As protein: CASSPRTGRATNTEAFF. The chain couples TRBV27 to TRBJ1-1; 8 nucleotides align to TRBD1. The CDR3 consists of 17 residues. Germline CDR1 and CDR2: MNHEY and SMNVEV (reference sequence). The J segment lost 1 base and the V segment lost 5 bases, leaving 12 bases of the junction unmatched.

The CDR3 coding sequence is TGCACCAGCAGCCAAGTGCGCGGGGTATCTGGAAACACCATATATTTT. Translating gives CTSSQVRGVSGNTIYF. The V call is TRBV1, the J call TRBJ1-3. TRBV1 is recorded as a pseudogene. There are 16 residues in the CDR3.